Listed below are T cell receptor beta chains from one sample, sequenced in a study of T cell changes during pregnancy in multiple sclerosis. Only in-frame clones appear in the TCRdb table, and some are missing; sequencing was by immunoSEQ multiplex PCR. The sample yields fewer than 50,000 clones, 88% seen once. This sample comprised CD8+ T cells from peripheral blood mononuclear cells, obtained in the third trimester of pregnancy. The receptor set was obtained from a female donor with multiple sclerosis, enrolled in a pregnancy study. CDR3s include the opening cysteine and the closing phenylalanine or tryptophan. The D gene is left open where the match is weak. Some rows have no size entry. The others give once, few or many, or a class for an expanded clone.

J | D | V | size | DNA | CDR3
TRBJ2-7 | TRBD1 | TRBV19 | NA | TGTGCCAGTAGTATCCGGGACAGGGGTGTCGAGCAGTACTTC | CASSIRDRGVEQYF
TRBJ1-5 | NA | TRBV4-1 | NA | TGCGCCAGCAGCCAAGAATGGGGGGTAAGCAATCAGCCCCAGCATTTT | CASSQEWGVSNQPQHF
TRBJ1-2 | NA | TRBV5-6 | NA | TGTGCCAGCAGCTTGTCAGGCAGCCACTATGGCTACACCTTC | CASSLSGSHYGYTF
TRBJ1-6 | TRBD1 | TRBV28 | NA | TGTGCCAGCAGGGGGACAGCAAATTCACCCCTCCACTTT | CASRGTANSPLHF
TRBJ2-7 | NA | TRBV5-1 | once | TGCGCCAGCAGCTTGGTATCCCCCTACGAGCAGTACTTC | CASSLVSPYEQYF
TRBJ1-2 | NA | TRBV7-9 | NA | TGTGCCAGCAGCTTGAGTCCCTGGGGAAGGGGTTATGGCTACACCTTC | CASSLSPWGRGYGYTF
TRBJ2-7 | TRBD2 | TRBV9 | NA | TGTGCCAGCAGCTCTGGCGGGGGGGCCTACGAGCAGTACTTC | CASSSGGGAYEQYF
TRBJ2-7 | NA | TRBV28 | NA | TGTGCCAGCAGTTTATACGCGACAGGTTTCAGGTCCCACGACTACGAGCAGTACTTC | CASSLYATGFRSHDYEQYF
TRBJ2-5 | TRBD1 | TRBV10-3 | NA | TGTGCCATCAGTGACCCTGGACAGGGAAGGGAGACCCAGTACTTC | CAISDPGQGRETQYF
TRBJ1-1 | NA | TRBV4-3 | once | TGCGCCAGCAGCCAACTTACGGGAGGGAACACTGAAGCTTTCTTT | CASSQLTGGNTEAFF
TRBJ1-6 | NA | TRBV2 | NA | TGTGCCAGCAGTGAAGCTGGGGCAGGGGATAATTCACCCCTCCACTTT | CASSEAGAGDNSPLHF
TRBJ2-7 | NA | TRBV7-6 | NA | TGTGCCAGCAGCTTATCGGGGGGCCGCGGAGAGCAGTACTTC | CASSLSGGRGEQYF
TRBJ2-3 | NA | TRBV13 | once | TGTGCCACCCTAGGCAGTTCGGTAGATACGCAGTATTTT | CATLGSSVDTQYF
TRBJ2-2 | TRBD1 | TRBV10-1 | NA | TGCGCCAGCGGAGGGACAGGGAGAACCGGGGAGCTGTTTTTT | CASGGTGRTGELFF
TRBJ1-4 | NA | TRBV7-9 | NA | TGTGCCAGCAGCTTAAACCCCTACAGGTCAACTAATGAAAAACTGTTTTTT | CASSLNPYRSTNEKLFF
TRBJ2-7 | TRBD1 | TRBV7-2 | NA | TGTGCCACCGGGACAGGGGATATCTACGAGCAGTACTTC | CATGTGDIYEQYF
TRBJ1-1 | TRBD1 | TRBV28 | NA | TGTGCCAGCATTCAAGGGACAGGGGCACGGGTCATGAACACTGAAGCTTTCTTT | CASIQGTGARVMNTEAFF
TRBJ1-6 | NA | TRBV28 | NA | TGTGCCAGCAGTTTCGGCGCAGGGGATAATTCACCCCTCCACTTT | CASSFGAGDNSPLHF
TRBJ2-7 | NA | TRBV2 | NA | TGTGCCAGCAGTGAAGGGTACAGAACCGCATCCTACGAGCAGTACTTC | CASSEGYRTASYEQYF
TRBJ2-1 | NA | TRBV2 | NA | TGTGCCAGCACCACCTGGCCCGGGGCCTACAATGAGCAGTTCTTC | CASTTWPGAYNEQFF
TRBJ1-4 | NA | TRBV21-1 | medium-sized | TGTGCCAGCAGCAAGCGGGGGAGGGCTAATGAAAAACTGTTTTTT | CASSKRGRANEKLFF
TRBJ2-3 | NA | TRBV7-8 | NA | TGTGCCAGCAGCTTAGCGCCGGGGGATACGCAGTATTTT | CASSLAPGDTQYF
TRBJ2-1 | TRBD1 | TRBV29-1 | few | TGCAGCGTTGAGCAGGACAGGGGATCGTCCGGGTCCTACAATGAGCAGTTCTTC | CSVEQDRGSSGSYNEQFF
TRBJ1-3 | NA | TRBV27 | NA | TGTGCCAGCAGTCTTACTTGGCGGGGGACTGGAAACACCATATATTTT | CASSLTWRGTGNTIYF
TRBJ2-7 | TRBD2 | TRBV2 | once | TGTGCCAGCATCATAGCGGGGGTTACCTACGAGCAGTACTTC | CASIIAGVTYEQYF
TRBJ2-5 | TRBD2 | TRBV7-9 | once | TGTGCCAGCAGCCCCCGTGCTAGCGGGGGGGTAGAAGAGACCCAGTACTTC | CASSPRASGGVEETQYF
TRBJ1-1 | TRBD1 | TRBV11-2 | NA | TGTGCCAGCAGCTTTACAGGGGGTCGGGGGGCTTTCTTT | CASSFTGGRGAFF
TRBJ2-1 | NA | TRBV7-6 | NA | TGTGCCAGCAGCCCCGGCGGGTTCCTCTACAATGAGCAGTTCTTC | CASSPGGFLYNEQFF
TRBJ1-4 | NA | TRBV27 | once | TGTGCCAGCAGCAGGGACATCGCAACTAATGAAAAACTGTTTTTT | CASSRDIATNEKLFF
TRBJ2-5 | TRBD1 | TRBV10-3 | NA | TGTGCCATCAGTGAGAGGGGGCCGCTAGACCAAGAGACCCAGTACTTC | CAISERGPLDQETQYF
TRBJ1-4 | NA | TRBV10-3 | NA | TGTGCCATCAGCGCAGAACCGGGGACTAATGAAAAACTGTTTTTT | CAISAEPGTNEKLFF
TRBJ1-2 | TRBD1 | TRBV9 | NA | TGTGCCAGCAGCGCCAGGGACAGGCGGAACTATGGCTACACCTTC | CASSARDRRNYGYTF
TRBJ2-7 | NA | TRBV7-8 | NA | TGTGCCAGCAGCTTAGGTTACTACGAGCAGTACTTC | CASSLGYYEQYF
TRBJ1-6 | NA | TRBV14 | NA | TGTGCCAGCAGCCGAGGGACATTCAGCTCCTATAATTCACCCCTCCACTTT | CASSRGTFSSYNSPLHF
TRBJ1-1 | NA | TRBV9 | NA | TGTGCCAGCACCGGAGTGGGTGAAGCTTTCTTT | CASTGVGEAFF
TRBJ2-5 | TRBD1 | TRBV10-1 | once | TGCGCCAGCAGTGAGTCTGGCAGGGGGCCAGAGACCCAGTACTTC | CASSESGRGPETQYF
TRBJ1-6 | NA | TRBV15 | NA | TGTGCCACCAGCAGAGATCGGGAAAATTCACCCCTCCACTTT | CATSRDRENSPLHF
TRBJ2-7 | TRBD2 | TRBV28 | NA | TGTGCCAGCAGTTTCCATCAGGATGCGCGGGGGGCCCCTTCCTACGAGCAGTACTTC | CASSFHQDARGAPSYEQYF
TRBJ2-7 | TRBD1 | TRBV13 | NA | TGTGCCAGCAGCTCCGGACAGGGCCACTCCAACTACGAGCAGTACTTC | CASSSGQGHSNYEQYF
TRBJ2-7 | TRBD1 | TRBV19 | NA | TGTGCCAGTAGCGATCCCGGGACAGGGTCTCGGGAGCAGTACTTC | CASSDPGTGSREQYF
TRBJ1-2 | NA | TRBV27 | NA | TGTGCCAGCAGTTTACAGGTTAACTATGGCTACACCTTC | CASSLQVNYGYTF
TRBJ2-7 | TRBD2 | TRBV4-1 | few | TGTGCCAGCAGCCCGGGACTGGGGGAGGGCTACGAGCAGTACTTC | CASSPGLGEGYEQYF
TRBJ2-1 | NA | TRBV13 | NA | TGTGCCAGCAGCTTGGCCGGGAGCTCCTACAATGAGCAGTTCTTC | CASSLAGSSYNEQFF
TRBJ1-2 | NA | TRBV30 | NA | TGTGCCTGGAGTGTAGGCAGGGCCTATGGCTACACCTTC | CAWSVGRAYGYTF
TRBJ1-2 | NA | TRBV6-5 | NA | TGTGCCAGCAGTTACTTCTCCGGGACTAACTATGGCTACACCTTC | CASSYFSGTNYGYTF
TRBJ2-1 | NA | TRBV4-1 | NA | TGCGCCAGCAGCCAAGTTGAGGTAGACAATGAGCAGTTCTTC | CASSQVEVDNEQFF
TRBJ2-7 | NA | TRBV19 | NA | TGTGCCAGTAGTCCCAGGCATACCTACGAGCAGTACTTC | CASSPRHTYEQYF
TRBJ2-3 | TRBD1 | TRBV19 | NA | TGTGCCAGTATCCCGGACAGGGACACAGATACGCAGTATTTT | CASIPDRDTDTQYF
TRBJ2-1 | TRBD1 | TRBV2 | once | TGTGCCAGCAGGGGGACAGACTCTAATGAGCAGTTCTTC | CASRGTDSNEQFF
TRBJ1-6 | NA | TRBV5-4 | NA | TGTGCCAGCAGCCTAAAACAGGGCAGGGGCTATAATTCACCCCTCCACTTT | CASSLKQGRGYNSPLHF
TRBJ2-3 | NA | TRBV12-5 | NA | TGTGCTAGTGGTTTGGTAGGGGGGGGGTTCACAGATACGCAGTATTTT | CASGLVGGGFTDTQYF
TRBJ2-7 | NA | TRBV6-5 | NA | TGTGCCAGCGGCCTGTACGAGCAGTACTTC | CASGLYEQYF
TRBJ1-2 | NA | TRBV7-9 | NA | TGTGCCAGCAGCTCACCCGGGACATCCTATGGCTACACCTTC | CASSSPGTSYGYTF
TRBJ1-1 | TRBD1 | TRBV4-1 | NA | TGCGCCAGCAGCCATCATCCCGGGACAGACAACACTGAAGCTTTCTTT | CASSHHPGTDNTEAFF
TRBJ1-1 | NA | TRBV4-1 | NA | TGCGCCAGCAGCCAAGTAGTTTATAACACTGAAGCTTTCTTT | CASSQVVYNTEAFF
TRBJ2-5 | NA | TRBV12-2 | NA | TGTGCAAGTCGCCCCCAGGGGGCTAGCGAGGCCGGGGAAGAGACCCAGTACTTC | CASRPQGASEAGEETQYF
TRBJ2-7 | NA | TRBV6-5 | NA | TGTGCCAGCAGTTACCTACCGGGGTCCTACGAGCAGTACTTC | CASSYLPGSYEQYF
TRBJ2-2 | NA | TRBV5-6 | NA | TGTGCCAGCACTTATGGCGGGATTCTGGAGGGCAGGGAGCTGTTTTTT | CASTYGGILEGRELFF
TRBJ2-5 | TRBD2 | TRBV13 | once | TGTGCCAGCAGCCAGCGGACTAGCGGGGGCCGATACCAAGAGACCCAGTACTTC | CASSQRTSGGRYQETQYF